The 18 T cell receptor beta chains below all came from one sample that was sequenced in a study of blood T cell repertoires in COVID-19 (dated by TCRdb to 2020 to 2021). Library generation was performed with the immunoSEQ multiplex PCR assay. In TCRdb, the immuneACCESS table is reduced to in-frame sequences with V and J assigned. These tables do not hold every clone; where another copy was compared, an unresolved V gene accounts for under half, and the others remain unexplained. This sample comprises more than 150,000 clones, 80% to 90% of them detected only once. Roughly an eighth of the sample belongs to the ten largest clones. Source material: peripheral blood. The receptors originated from a young man with active or convalescent COVID-19.

This sequence joins TRBV18 and TRBJ2-7, with 14 positions matching TRBD2. There are 16 residues in the CDR3. CDR1 is KGHSH, CDR2 LQKENI, per germline. After removal of 5 bases from V and 8 bases from J, the junction contained 11 bases not matched to a gene. CDR3 amino acids: CASSASGTSGGRKQYV. CDR3 DNA: TGTGCCAGCTCAGCCTCCGGGACTAGCGGGGGTCGTAAGCAGTACGTC.

The chain joins TRBV19 to TRBJ2-6, with TRBD1 matching over 9 bases. Trimming removed 6 bases from V and 2 bases from J; junction bases left unmatched: 5. The CDR3 has 16 amino acids. Germline CDR1 LNHDA, CDR2 SQIVND (reference sequence). The CDR3 sequence is CASSGRDRAGANVLTF. In DNA, the CDR3 is TGTGCCAGTAGCGGCCGGGACAGGGCTGGGGCCAACGTCCTGACTTTC.

The chain couples TRBV5-1 to TRBJ2-1, with 7 bases fitting TRBD2. In germline, CDR1 is SGHRS, CDR2 YFSETQ. The trim removed 0 bases at V and 8 bases at J, leaving 8 bases unmatched. CDR3 size: 15 residues. The CDR3 region is CASSLGEGVGDEQFF. Here the CDR3 DNA reads TGCGCCAGCAGCTTGGGGGAGGGAGTCGGCGATGAGCAGTTCTTC.

The rearrangement joins TRBV19 to TRBJ2-1; TRBD2 aligns across 7 bases. With V trimmed by 10 bases and J by 0 bases, 12 bases remained unmatched. Germline CDR1 reads LNHDA; CDR2 reads SQIVND (reference sequence). The CDR3 length is 16 residues. The DNA for the CDR3 is TGTGCCACCACGTGGGGAGGGGTGAGCTCCTACAATGAGCAGTTCTTC. It translates to CATTWGGVSSYNEQFF. Drawing the rest from reference TRBV19 and TRBJ2-1, the complete variable domain is DGGITQSPKYLFRKEGQNVTLSCEQNLNHDAMYWYRQDPGQGLRLIYYSQIVNDFQKGDIAEGYSVSREKKESFPLTVTSAQKNPTAFYLCATTWGGVSSYNEQFFGPGTRLTVL.

The genes are TRBV6-6 and TRBJ2-7, with D tentatively TRBD2 (5 bases). The CDR3 covers 13 residues. The V end lost 3 bases, the J end lost 1 base, and 7 bases lay between the germline ends. Germline V gene lookup returns CDR1 MNHNY and CDR2 SVGAGI (reference sequence). The DNA of the CDR3 is TGTGCCAGCAGTTATGCGGGTTCCTACGAGCAGTACTTC. This translates into CASSYAGSYEQYF.

This clone was recorded only once. V and J are TRBV2 and TRBJ1-1; 7 bases agree with TRBD1. CDR3 length equals 14 residues. The J segment lost 0 bases and the V segment lost 8 bases, leaving 6 bases of the junction unmatched. Germline V gene sequence: CDR1 SNHLY, CDR2 FYNNEI. CDR3 protein: CASRAGTVNTEAFF. The CDR3 coding sequence is TGTGCCAGCCGAGCCGGGACAGTGAACACTGAAGCTTTCTTT.

The V and J genes are TRBV6-2 or TRBV6-3 and TRBJ2-1; 9 nucleotides match TRBD2. The V gene end was trimmed by 2 bases and the J gene end by 6 bases; junction bases not matched to a gene: 5. CDR1 MNHEY and CDR2 SVGEGT come from the germline V gene. CDR3 length: 15 amino acids. The CDR3 DNA reads as TGTGCCAGCAGTTACGGAGCGGGAGGTATCAATGAGCAGTTCTTC. Translating gives CASSYGAGGINEQFF.

The CDR3 loop is CASRWGQGPTDTQYF. CDR3 in DNA: TGTGCCAGCAGATGGGGACAGGGCCCCACAGATACGCAGTATTTT. J is TRBJ2-3 and V is TRBV6-5, with 9 nucleotides matching TRBD1. The germline V gene has CDR1 MNHEY and CDR2 SVGAGI. The CDR3 length is 15 residues. V lost 6 bases, J lost 2 bases, and 6 bases stayed unmatched.

V is TRBV14 and J is TRBJ1-6; 9 nucleotides align to TRBD1. The CDR3 contains 17 residues. CDR1 is SGHDN and CDR2 is FVKESK in the germline V gene. V gave up 0 bases and J gave up 7 bases; unmatched junction bases: 7. CDR3 loop: CASSQEGQGTWNSPLHF. CDR3 nucleotides: TGTGCCAGCAGCCAAGAAGGACAGGGGACATGGAATTCACCCCTCCACTTT. Looking up the rest from reference TRBV14 and TRBJ1-6 gives the full variable domain: EAGVTQFPSHSVIEKGQTVTLRCDPISGHDNLYWYRRVMGKEIKFLLHFVKESKQDESGMPNNRFLAERTGGTYSTLKVQPAELEDSGVYFCASSQEGQGTWNSPLHFGNGTRLTVT.

V and J are TRBV19 and TRBJ2-1; 12 nucleotides match TRBD2. The CDR3 sequence is 16 residues long. The germline V gene encodes CDR1 LNHDA and CDR2 SQIVND (reference sequence). With V trimmed by 7 bases and J by 13 bases, 17 bases remained unmatched. CDR3 loop: CASTSQGTSGGRVQFF. CDR3 coding DNA: TGTGCCAGTACCTCTCAAGGCACTAGCGGGGGGCGGGTACAGTTCTTC.

J is TRBJ2-1 and V is TRBV5-1; 14 nucleotides agree with TRBD2. Trimming took 3 bases from V and 9 from J; bases not matched to a gene: 8. Germline CDR1 SGHRS, CDR2 YFSETQ. The CDR3 contains 16 residues. The DNA for the CDR3 is TGCGCCAGCAGCTCGGGACTAGCGGGAGCGGTCGGTGAGCAGTTCTTC. Translating it yields CASSSGLAGAVGEQFF.

The rearrangement links TRBV9 to TRBJ2-2; TRBD1 aligns across 11 bases. Per germline, CDR1 SGDLS and CDR2 YYNGEE. V lost 5 bases, J lost 5 bases, and 11 bases stayed unmatched. This CDR3 is 17 amino acids long. This CDR3 is CASRSGGGTGGTGELFF. In DNA form, the CDR3 reads TGTGCCAGCAGGTCCGGTGGGGGGACAGGGGGAACCGGGGAGCTGTTTTTT.

The V call is TRBV6-5, the J call TRBJ2-3; possible D gene TRBD2, 6 bases. CDR1 and CDR2 from the germline V gene are MNHEY and SVGAGI. Trimming removed 11 bases from V and 0 bases from J, with 18 bases in between. The CDR3 is made up of 15 amino acids. The CDR3 DNA sequence: TGTGCCTCATACCCTCCGGGAGCCAGCACAGATACGCAGTATTTT. Amino acid sequence: CASYPPGASTDTQYF.

The V and J genes are TRBV7-9 and TRBJ2-7, with a weak D call TRBD1 (6 bases). Looked up from germline, CDR1 is SEHNR and CDR2 is FQNEAQ (reference sequence). Trimming took off 1 base at V and 4 bases at J, with 14 bases between the two ends. The CDR3 runs to 15 residues. Written as DNA, the CDR3 is TGTGCCAGCAGCTTAGAGCACCCGAGGGGGTACGAGCAGTACTTC. Its translation is CASSLEHPRGYEQYF.

The table lists this clone with a count of one. The chain employs TRBV5-1 and TRBJ2-1, with 12 bases fitting TRBD2. This CDR3 is 15 amino acids long. J lost 6 bases, V lost 4 bases, and 5 bases had no gene match. The V gene's germline CDR1 is SGHRS and CDR2 YFSETQ. The CDR3 protein is CASSGGLAGLNEQFF. DNA for the CDR3: TGCGCCAGCAGCGGGGGACTAGCGGGCCTCAATGAGCAGTTCTTC.

The chain joins TRBV5-4 to TRBJ1-1; no definite D call. Trimming shortened V by 4 bases and J by 4 bases, and 14 bases separated the two germline ends. CDR1 is SGHNT and CDR2 is YYREEE in the germline V gene (reference sequence). This CDR3 contains 14 residues. This CDR3 is CASSPRDPGTEAFF. CDR3 nucleotides: TGTGCCAGCAGCCCCCGGGATCCGGGCACTGAAGCTTTCTTT. Supplemented by reference TRBV5-4 and TRBJ1-1, the full variable domain reads ETGVTQSPTHLIKTRGQQVTLRCSSQSGHNTVSWYQQALGQGPQFIFQYYREEENGRGNFPPRFSGLQFPNYSSELNVNALELDDSALYLCASSPRDPGTEAFFGQGTRLTVV.

V and J are TRBV5-1 and TRBJ1-5; 10 nucleotides line up with TRBD1. V lost 4 bases to trimming and J lost 2 bases; unmatched junction nucleotides: 9. This CDR3 is 17 amino acids long. Germline CDR1 SGHRS, CDR2 YFSETQ. The CDR3 protein is CASSIMPGTGGNQPQHF. DNA for the CDR3: TGCGCCAGCAGCATTATGCCCGGGACAGGGGGCAATCAGCCCCAGCATTTT.

The chain has TRBV13 and TRBJ1-3; unclear D gene. Per the germline V gene, CDR1 is PRHDT and CDR2 is FYEKMQ (reference sequence). This CDR3 has 14 amino acids. Trimming left V 5 bases short and J 6 bases short, with 14 bases between. The CDR3: CASSTLWRQNTIYF. Written as DNA, the CDR3 is TGTGCCAGCAGCACCCTTTGGAGGCAAAACACCATATATTTT.